The entry below describes one T cell receptor beta chain. The clone's antigen remains unknown. There are no base qualities to consult, and no much larger clone falls within one base. TCRdb names Illumina HiSeq 2500 as the instrument used. Quantitative 5'-RACE with molecular barcodes was used to prepare TCR beta libraries. The source study handled its data this way. A new computational method, built on a probabilistic model of VDJ rearrangement, was used to identify disease-linked TCR variants. TCRdb cleaned the public reads at Q25 with fastp, built clones with MiXCR and kept in-frame beta chains. A single entry per CDR3 protein holds the most common genes and DNA from its merged rows. In this record, the V and J calls reflect TCRdb's handling and not the investigators' own analysis. This sample is represented by about 200,000 distinct CDR3 sequences; about 13% of them were singletons. The top ten constitute more than 15% of the sample.

The data are from a study of CD8 T cells in ankylosing spondylitis (dated by TCRdb to 2016 to 2017). Context from the whole study: The study set out to find disease-linked TCR variants by profiling T cell receptor beta repertoires in ankylosing spondylitis patients and healthy donors. In total, the full study cohort was made up of some 110 healthy donors and 25 ankylosing spondylitis patients. Peripheral blood was sampled, and synovial fluid was additionally collected from ankylosing spondylitis patients. The paper as a whole reports these results and caveats: The disease-linked clones had a CD8+ phenotype and were found at relatively low frequencies in peripheral blood. Blood from ankylosing spondylitis patients appeared to be characterized by a TCR beta motif composed of about eight highly homologous amino acid variants. Significant enrichment of the disease-linked clones was reported in matched synovial fluid samples from ankylosing spondylitis patients. Some of the motif variants had been reported before in the synovial fluid and blood of reactive arthritis patients, a finding that suggests common disease-initiation mechanisms.

The cysteine opens and the phenylalanine closes a CDR3 of 12 amino acids. The only DNA kept is the CDR3, 36 bases in frame from the first base. V is pared back by 8 bases and J by 4 bases, with 9 bases lying between the germline termini. Based on the germline V gene, the CDR1 and CDR2 sequences are MNHEY and SVGAGI. Sequencing was done on a sample of blood, either unsorted or a sorted T cell fraction (not recorded which). The sequence derives from a male donor with ankylosing spondylitis or in good health (not recorded which). The V gene is TRBV6-5 and the J gene is TRBJ2-1; the D gene cannot be resolved reliably. The nucleotide sequence reads as follows: TGTGCCAGCCTTACAAATTACAATGAGCAGTTCTTC. Translated, this is CASLTNYNEQFF.